This T cell receptor (beta chain) was sequenced for a study of post-analysis software for immune sequencing data. Study results and limitations: Samples sharing a preparation batch grouped tightly together when assessed by F measure. Compared against controls, patients with multiple sclerosis displayed significantly lower normalized Chao1 diversity.

cDNA libraries for TCR beta contained unique molecular identifiers. Via MiXCR, TCRdb re-called the PCR reads, giving one row per CDR3 protein. The data contain around 160,000 distinct CDR3 sequences, 36% of them singletons. This clonotype was picked up a small number of times. Its antigen is currently unknown. The material sequenced was blood, taken after autologous hematopoietic stem cell transplantation. This receptor was identified in a girl under 18 with multiple sclerosis.

The CDR3 sequence: CSAKQTSSYNEQFF. Here the CDR3 DNA reads TGCAGTGCTAAACAGACTAGCTCGTACAATGAGCAGTTCTTC. This rearrangement joins TRBV20-1 to TRBJ2-1; 7 bases map to TRBD2. This CDR3 comprises 14 residues. In germline, CDR1 is DFQATT, CDR2 SNEGSKA (reference sequence). V shed 4 bases and J 4 bases; nucleotides not matched to a gene: 7.